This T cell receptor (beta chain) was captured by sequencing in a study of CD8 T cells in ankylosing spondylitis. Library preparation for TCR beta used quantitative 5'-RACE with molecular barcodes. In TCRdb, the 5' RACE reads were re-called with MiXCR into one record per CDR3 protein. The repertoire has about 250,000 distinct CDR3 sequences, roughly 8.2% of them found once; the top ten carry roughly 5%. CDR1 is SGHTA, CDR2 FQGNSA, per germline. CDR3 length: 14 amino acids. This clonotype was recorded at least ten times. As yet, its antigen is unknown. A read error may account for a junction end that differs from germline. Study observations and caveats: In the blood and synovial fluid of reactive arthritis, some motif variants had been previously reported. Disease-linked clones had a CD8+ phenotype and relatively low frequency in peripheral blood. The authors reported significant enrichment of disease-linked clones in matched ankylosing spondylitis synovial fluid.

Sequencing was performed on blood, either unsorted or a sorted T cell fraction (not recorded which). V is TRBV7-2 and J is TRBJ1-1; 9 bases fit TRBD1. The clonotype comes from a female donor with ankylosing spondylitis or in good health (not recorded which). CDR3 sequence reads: CASSFRQGGTEAFF. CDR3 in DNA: TGCGCCAGCAGCTTTAGACAGGGGGGGACTGAAGCTTTCTTT. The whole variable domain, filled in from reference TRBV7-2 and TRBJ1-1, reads GAGVSQSPSNKVTEKGKDVELRCDPISGHTALYWYRQSLGQGLEFLIYFQGNSAPDKSGLPSDRFSAERTGGSVSTLTIQRTQQEDSAVYLCASSFRQGGTEAFFGQGTRLTVV.